The following is a T cell receptor beta chain sequence with its context. Antigen specificity is unknown. The CDR3 consists of 16 residues. Germline V gene sequence: CDR1 KGHDR, CDR2 SFDVKD. Deletions cut 2 bases from V and 8 bases from J, with 18 bases between. This table comes from immunoSEQ multiplex PCR, and its TCRdb copy is limited to in-frame clones, with some not included. The sample consists of 75,000 to 95,000 clones, roughly 85% of them appearing once. These data belong to a study of T cell responses to AZD1222 COVID-19 vaccine. General study findings and limits: Regions 160-218 and 743-854 held dominance among vaccine-associated CD4 TCRs, which spanned spike. Seropositive status at baseline applied to only six AZD1222 recipients. Of spike-specific TCRs, nearly half reportedly target regions left unmutated in variants. White British people made up most donors, females outnumbered males, and clonal diversity was possibly underestimated.

The sequence came from an adult in good health. The material was peripheral blood, obtained on day 0 of AZD1222 vaccination. The chain combines TRBV24-1 with TRBJ1-5; possibly TRBD1 for D (5 bases). The CDR3 bases are TGTGCCACCAGTGATTCCGCGGGTTGGGGGTTTGAGCCCCAGCATTTT. It encodes CATSDSAGWGFEPQHF.